Sequencing of this T cell receptor beta chain was carried out in a study of OX40 agonist ivuxolimab in advanced cancers. This table comes from immunoSEQ multiplex PCR, and its TCRdb copy is limited to in-frame clones, with some not included. Among about 86,000 clones listed, roughly nine tenths were seen once. From germline, CDR1 is MNHEY and CDR2 SMNVEV (reference sequence). The CDR3 has 14 amino acids. Trimming cost V 7 bases and J 5 bases; bases outside gene matches: 7. The sequences come from CD4+ or CD8+ T cells sorted from blood, collected in a trial of the OX40 agonist ivuxolimab. The chain carries TRBV27 and TRBJ1-1; TRBD1 agrees at 10 bases. This TCR came from an adult with an advanced solid tumor such as melanoma, head and neck, liver or kidney cancer. The chain's CDR3 is CASTPGQGRTEAFF. CDR3 DNA: TGTGCCAGCACCCCGGGACAGGGGAGGACTGAAGCTTTCTTT.